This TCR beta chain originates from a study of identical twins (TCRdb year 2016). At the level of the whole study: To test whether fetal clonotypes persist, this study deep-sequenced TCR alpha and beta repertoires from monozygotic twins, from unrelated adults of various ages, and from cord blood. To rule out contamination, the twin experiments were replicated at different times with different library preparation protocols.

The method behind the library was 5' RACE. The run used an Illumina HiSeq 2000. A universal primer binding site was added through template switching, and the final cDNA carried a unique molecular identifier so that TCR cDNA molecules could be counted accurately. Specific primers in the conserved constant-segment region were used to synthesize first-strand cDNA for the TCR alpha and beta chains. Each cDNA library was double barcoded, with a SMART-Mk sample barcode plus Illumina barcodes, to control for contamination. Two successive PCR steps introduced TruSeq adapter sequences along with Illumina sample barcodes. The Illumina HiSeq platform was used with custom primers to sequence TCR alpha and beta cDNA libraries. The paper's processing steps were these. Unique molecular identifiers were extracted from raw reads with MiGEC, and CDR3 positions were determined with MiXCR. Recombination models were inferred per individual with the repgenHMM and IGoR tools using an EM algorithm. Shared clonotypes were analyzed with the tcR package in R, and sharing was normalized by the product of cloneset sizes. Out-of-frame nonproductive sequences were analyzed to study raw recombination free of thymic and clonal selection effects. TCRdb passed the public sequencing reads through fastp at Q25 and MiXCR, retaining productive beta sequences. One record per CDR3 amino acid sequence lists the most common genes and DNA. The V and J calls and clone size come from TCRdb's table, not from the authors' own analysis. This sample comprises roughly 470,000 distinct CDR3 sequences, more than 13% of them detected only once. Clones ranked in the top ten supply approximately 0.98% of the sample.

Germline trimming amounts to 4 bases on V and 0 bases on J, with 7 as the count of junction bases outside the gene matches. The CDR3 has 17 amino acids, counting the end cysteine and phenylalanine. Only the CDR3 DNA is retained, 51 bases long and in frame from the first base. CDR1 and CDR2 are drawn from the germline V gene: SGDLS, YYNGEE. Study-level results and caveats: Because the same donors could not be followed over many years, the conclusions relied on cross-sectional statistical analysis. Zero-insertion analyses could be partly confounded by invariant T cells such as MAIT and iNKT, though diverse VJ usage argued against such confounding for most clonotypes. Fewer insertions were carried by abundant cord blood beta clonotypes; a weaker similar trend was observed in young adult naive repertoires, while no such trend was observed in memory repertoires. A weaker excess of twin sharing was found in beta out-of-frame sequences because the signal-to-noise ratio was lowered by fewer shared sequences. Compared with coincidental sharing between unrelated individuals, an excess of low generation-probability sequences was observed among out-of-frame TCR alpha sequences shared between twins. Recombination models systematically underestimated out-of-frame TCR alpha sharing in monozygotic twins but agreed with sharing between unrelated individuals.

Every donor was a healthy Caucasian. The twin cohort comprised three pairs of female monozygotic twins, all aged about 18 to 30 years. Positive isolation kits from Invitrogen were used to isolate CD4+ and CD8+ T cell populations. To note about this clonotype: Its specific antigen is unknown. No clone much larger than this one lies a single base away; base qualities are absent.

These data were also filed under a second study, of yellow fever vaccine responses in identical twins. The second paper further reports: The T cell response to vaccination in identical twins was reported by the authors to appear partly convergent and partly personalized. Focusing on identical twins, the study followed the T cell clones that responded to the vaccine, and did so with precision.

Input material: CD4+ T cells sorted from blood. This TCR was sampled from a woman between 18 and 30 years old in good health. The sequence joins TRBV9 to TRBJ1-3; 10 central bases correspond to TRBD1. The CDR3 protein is CASSLWDRGYSGNTIYF. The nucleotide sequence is TGTGCCAGCAGCCTCTGGGACAGGGGTTACTCTGGAAACACCATATATTTT.